Listed below are T cell receptor beta chains from one sample, sequenced in a study of T cell responses to AZD1222 COVID-19 vaccine. The data were produced by immunoSEQ multiplex PCR, yet TCRdb's version contains in-frame clones alone and is incomplete. In the table there are some 97,000 clones, roughly 89% of which are singletons. The sequences come from peripheral blood, collected on day 0 of AZD1222 vaccination. These receptors all stem from an adult in good health. Each CDR3 is given with its conserved first and last residue. The D gene is left open where the match is weak. Some rows have no size entry. The others give once, few or many, or a class for an expanded clone.

j_call,d_call,v_call,clone_size,cdr3_aa,cdr3_nt
TRBJ1-2,TRBD1,TRBV18,once,CASSPGQGDYGYTF,TGTGCCAGCTCACCGGGACAGGGGGACTATGGCTACACCTTC
TRBJ2-2,NA,TRBV18,NA,CASSPTSGGGTGELFF,TGTGCCAGCTCACCAACCTCAGGGGGAGGAACCGGGGAGCTGTTTTTT
TRBJ2-3,TRBD2,TRBV6-5,NA,CASSYRAGRVSDTQYF,TGTGCCAGCAGTTACAGGGCGGGGAGGGTCTCAGATACGCAGTATTTT
TRBJ2-5,TRBD2,TRBV5-1,NA,CASGIAGGPRETQYF,TGCGCCAGCGGGATAGCGGGGGGCCCCCGGGAGACCCAGTACTTC
TRBJ2-2,TRBD2,TRBV7-3,NA,CASSPYKGLAGRYTGELFF,TGTGCCAGCAGCCCGTACAAGGGACTAGCGGGGAGGTACACCGGGGAGCTGTTTTTT
TRBJ2-1,TRBD2,TRBV7-2,NA,CASSLVAGGPNEQFF,TGTGCCAGCAGCTTAGTAGCGGGGGGGCCAAATGAGCAGTTCTTC
TRBJ2-7,NA,TRBV7-8,few,CASSLNQGPSYEQYF,TGTGCCAGCAGCTTGAATCAGGGGCCCTCCTACGAGCAGTACTTC
TRBJ2-7,TRBD1,TRBV18,NA,CASSPLGGQVSYEQYF,TGTGCCAGCTCACCACTTGGGGGACAGGTCTCCTACGAGCAGTACTTC
TRBJ1-2,NA,TRBV7-9,NA,CASSVAAPKGGYTF,TGTGCCAGCAGCGTTGCTGCCCCCAAGGGAGGCTACACCTTC
TRBJ2-7,NA,TRBV5-1,NA,CASSLGGIGVYEQYF,TGCGCCAGCAGCTTGGGTGGGATTGGGGTCTACGAGCAGTACTTC
TRBJ1-1,TRBD1,TRBV18,NA,CASSLGQQNTEAFF,TGTGCCAGCTCACTGGGACAGCAGAACACTGAAGCTTTCTTT
TRBJ2-1,TRBD2,TRBV30,NA,CAWSVLGRGRWNEQFF,TGTGCCTGGAGTGTACTCGGGAGGGGCCGCTGGAATGAGCAGTTCTTC
TRBJ1-6,TRBD1,TRBV29-1,NA,CSVARDRESPLHF,TGCAGCGTTGCCCGGGACAGAGAGTCACCCCTCCACTTT
TRBJ1-2,TRBD1,TRBV24-1,NA,CATSDPGTGGVYGYTF,TGTGCCACCAGTGATCCAGGGACAGGGGGCGTCTATGGCTACACCTTC
TRBJ1-1,NA,TRBV19,NA,CASSTQRSTEAFF,TGTGCCAGTAGTACTCAAAGGAGCACTGAAGCTTTCTTT
TRBJ2-2,NA,TRBV7-9,NA,CASSLQGSVTGELFF,TGTGCCAGCAGCTTACAGGGGTCAGTCACCGGGGAGCTGTTTTTT
TRBJ1-1,NA,TRBV18,NA,CASSEGPTNTEAFF,TGTGCCAGCTCAGAGGGACCCACGAACACTGAAGCTTTCTTT
TRBJ2-7,TRBD2,TRBV18,few,CASSLTSESSYEQYF,TGTGCCAGCTCACTGACTAGCGAGAGCTCCTACGAGCAGTACTTC
TRBJ1-1,NA,TRBV19,NA,CASIERGYGNTEAFF,TGTGCCAGTATTGAGAGAGGTTATGGGAACACTGAAGCTTTCTTT
TRBJ2-3,NA,TRBV5-1,once,CASSFSGGRADTQYF,TGCGCCAGCAGCTTCTCCGGGGGGCGTGCAGATACGCAGTATTTT
TRBJ1-2,NA,TRBV29-1,NA,CSVEDDAGDYGYTF,TGCAGCGTTGAAGATGATGCGGGTGACTATGGCTACACCTTC
TRBJ2-5,TRBD2,TRBV3-1/TRBV3-2,NA,CASSLPAGGEETQYF,TGTGCCAGCAGCCTACCAGCGGGAGGAGAAGAGACCCAGTACTTC
TRBJ2-7,NA,TRBV30,NA,CAWMPAVAYEQYF,TGTGCCTGGATGCCAGCGGTAGCCTACGAGCAGTACTTC
TRBJ1-1,NA,TRBV5-1,NA,CASSLGDSMNTEAFF,TGCGCCAGCAGCTTAGGGGACTCCATGAACACTGAAGCTTTCTTT
TRBJ2-7,TRBD1,TRBV10-3,NA,CAISPGQGSYEQYF,TGTGCCATCAGCCCGGGACAGGGGTCCTACGAGCAGTACTTC
TRBJ2-7,TRBD2,TRBV29-1,NA,CSVAGSGGEQYF,TGCAGCGTAGCCGGTTCGGGGGGCGAGCAGTACTTC
TRBJ1-1,NA,TRBV20-1,NA,CSARSDEAFF,TGCAGTGCTAGGTCAGATGAAGCTTTCTTT
TRBJ2-7,TRBD2,TRBV2,NA,CASFRPTSGSYEQYF,TGTGCCAGCTTTCGGCCGACTAGCGGCTCCTACGAGCAGTACTTC
TRBJ1-5,NA,TRBV12-3/TRBV12-4,NA,CASSRGDQPQHF,TGTGCCAGCAGTCGGGGGGATCAGCCCCAGCATTTT
TRBJ2-1,NA,TRBV4-1,NA,CASSQIYWGRDYNEQFF,TGCGCCAGCAGCCAGATATATTGGGGCAGGGACTACAATGAGCAGTTCTTC
TRBJ1-4,TRBD1,TRBV19,NA,CASSKGQGGEKLFF,TGTGCCAGTAGCAAGGGACAGGGAGGCGAAAAACTGTTTTTT
TRBJ2-1,NA,TRBV5-1,NA,CASSIGTYNEQFF,TGCGCCAGCAGCATAGGGACGTACAATGAGCAGTTCTTC
TRBJ2-3,NA,TRBV29-1,NA,CSVEGRADTQYF,TGCAGCGTAGAGGGCAGGGCAGATACGCAGTATTTT
TRBJ2-7,NA,TRBV3-1/TRBV3-2,NA,CASSQGAWAAYEQYF,TGTGCCAGCAGCCAAGGGGCATGGGCAGCCTACGAGCAGTACTTC
TRBJ2-1,TRBD2,TRBV5-1,NA,CASADGRGYNEQFF,TGCGCCAGCGCGGACGGGAGGGGCTACAATGAGCAGTTCTTC
TRBJ1-1,NA,TRBV5-1,NA,CASSGSGASMTEAFF,TGCGCCAGCAGTGGGTCGGGGGCTAGTATGACTGAAGCTTTCTTT
TRBJ1-4,NA,TRBV19,few,CASTGGRGATNEKLFF,TGTGCCAGCACCGGGGGGCGAGGGGCAACTAATGAAAAACTGTTTTTT
TRBJ2-3,TRBD2,TRBV28,NA,CASRTSGEGTDTQYF,TGTGCCAGCAGGACTAGCGGGGAAGGCACAGATACGCAGTATTTT
TRBJ2-7,NA,TRBV5-1,NA,CASSFLGPYEQYF,TGCGCCAGCAGCTTTCTTGGACCATACGAGCAGTACTTC
TRBJ1-2,TRBD1,TRBV4-2,NA,CASSPVGQGTANYGYTF,TGTGCCAGCAGCCCTGTAGGACAGGGGACAGCTAACTATGGCTACACCTTC
TRBJ2-7,NA,TRBV28,NA,CASSSAGSGPYEQYF,TGTGCCAGCAGTTCGGCTGGTAGCGGACCCTACGAGCAGTACTTC
TRBJ1-2,TRBD1,TRBV15,NA,CATGQDYYGYTF,TGTGCCACCGGACAGGATTACTATGGCTACACCTTC
TRBJ2-1,NA,TRBV27,NA,CASSQGGISYNEQFF,TGTGCCAGCAGCCAAGGGGGGATCTCCTACAATGAGCAGTTCTTC
TRBJ2-1,TRBD2,TRBV5-1,NA,CASSLRTSGSSYNEQFF,TGCGCCAGCAGCTTGAGGACTAGCGGGAGCTCCTACAATGAGCAGTTCTTC
TRBJ1-3,NA,TRBV7-2,NA,CASSSQGALGNTIYF,TGTGCCAGCAGCTCCCAGGGTGCGTTAGGAAACACCATATATTTT
TRBJ2-2,TRBD1,TRBV11-3,NA,CASSPGTGTGELFF,TGTGCCAGCAGCCCCGGGACAGGGACCGGGGAGCTGTTTTTT